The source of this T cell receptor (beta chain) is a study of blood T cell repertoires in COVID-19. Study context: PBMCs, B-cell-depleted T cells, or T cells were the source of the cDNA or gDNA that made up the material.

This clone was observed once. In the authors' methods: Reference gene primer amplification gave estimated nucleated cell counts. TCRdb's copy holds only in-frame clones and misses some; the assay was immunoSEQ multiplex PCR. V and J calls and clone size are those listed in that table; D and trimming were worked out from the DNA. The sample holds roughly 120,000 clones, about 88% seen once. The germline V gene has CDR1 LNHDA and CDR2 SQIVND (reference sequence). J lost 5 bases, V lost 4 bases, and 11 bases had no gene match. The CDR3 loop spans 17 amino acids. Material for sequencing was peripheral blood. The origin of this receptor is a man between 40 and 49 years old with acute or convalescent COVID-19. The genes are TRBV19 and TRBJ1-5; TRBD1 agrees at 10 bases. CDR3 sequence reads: CASSKRDRGIKDQPQHF. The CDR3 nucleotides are TGTGCCAGTAGTAAAAGGGACAGGGGTATAAAAGATCAGCCCCAGCATTTT.